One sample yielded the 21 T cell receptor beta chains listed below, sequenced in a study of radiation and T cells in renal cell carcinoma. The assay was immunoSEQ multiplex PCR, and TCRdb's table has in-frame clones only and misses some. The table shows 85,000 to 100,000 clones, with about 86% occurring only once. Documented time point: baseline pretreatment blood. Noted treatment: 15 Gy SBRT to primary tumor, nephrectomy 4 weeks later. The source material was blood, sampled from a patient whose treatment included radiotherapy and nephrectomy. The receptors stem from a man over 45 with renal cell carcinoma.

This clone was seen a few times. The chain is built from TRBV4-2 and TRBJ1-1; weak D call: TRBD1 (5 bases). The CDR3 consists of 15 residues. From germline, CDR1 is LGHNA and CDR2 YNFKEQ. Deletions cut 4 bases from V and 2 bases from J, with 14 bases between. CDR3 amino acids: CASSPRQSYNTEAFF. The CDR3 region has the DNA TGTGCCAGCAGCCCACGACAGAGCTACAACACTGAAGCTTTCTTT.

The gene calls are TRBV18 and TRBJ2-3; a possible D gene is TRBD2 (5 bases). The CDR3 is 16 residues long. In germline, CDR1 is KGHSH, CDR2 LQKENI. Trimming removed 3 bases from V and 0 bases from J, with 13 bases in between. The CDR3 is CASSPRAGASTDTQYF. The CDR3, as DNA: TGTGCCAGCTCACCTAGGGCGGGTGCTAGCACAGATACGCAGTATTTT.

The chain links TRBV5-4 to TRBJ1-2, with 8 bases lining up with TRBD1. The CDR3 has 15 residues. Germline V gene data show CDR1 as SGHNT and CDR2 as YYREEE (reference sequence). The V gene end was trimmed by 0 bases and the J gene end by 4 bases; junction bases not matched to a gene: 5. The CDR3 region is CASSLDQGAVYGYTF. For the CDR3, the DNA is TGTGCCAGCAGCTTGGATCAGGGGGCTGTCTATGGCTACACCTTC.

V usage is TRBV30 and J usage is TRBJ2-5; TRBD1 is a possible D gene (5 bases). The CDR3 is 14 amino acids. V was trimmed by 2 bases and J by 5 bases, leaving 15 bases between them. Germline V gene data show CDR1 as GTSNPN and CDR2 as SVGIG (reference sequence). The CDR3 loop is CAWSPLGVWETQYF. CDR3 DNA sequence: TGTGCCTGGAGTCCATTAGGGGTTTGGGAGACCCAGTACTTC.

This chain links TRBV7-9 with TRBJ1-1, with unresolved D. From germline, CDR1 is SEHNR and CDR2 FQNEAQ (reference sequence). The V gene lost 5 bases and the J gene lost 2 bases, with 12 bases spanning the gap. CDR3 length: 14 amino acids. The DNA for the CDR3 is TGTGCCAGCAGCCCTACAGCGACAAACACTGAAGCTTTCTTT. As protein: CASSPTATNTEAFF.

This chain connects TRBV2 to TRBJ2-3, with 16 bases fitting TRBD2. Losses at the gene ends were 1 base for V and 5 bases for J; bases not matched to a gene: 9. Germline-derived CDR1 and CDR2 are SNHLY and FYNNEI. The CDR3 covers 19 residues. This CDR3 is CASSEVAGTSGGGGDTQYF. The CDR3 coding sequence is TGTGCCAGCAGTGAAGTTGCAGGGACTAGCGGGGGGGGAGGAGATACGCAGTATTTT.

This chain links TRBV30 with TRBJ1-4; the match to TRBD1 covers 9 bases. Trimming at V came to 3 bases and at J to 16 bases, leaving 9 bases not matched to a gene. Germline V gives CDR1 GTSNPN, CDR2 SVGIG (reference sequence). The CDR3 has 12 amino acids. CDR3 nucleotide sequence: TGTGCCTGGAGACAGACAGGGGGAAGAAGGTTTTTT. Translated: CAWRQTGGRRFF.

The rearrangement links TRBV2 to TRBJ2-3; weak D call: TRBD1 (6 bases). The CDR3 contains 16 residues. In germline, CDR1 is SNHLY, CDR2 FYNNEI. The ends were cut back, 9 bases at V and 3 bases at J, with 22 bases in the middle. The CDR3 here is CARQGTPGPVTDTQYF. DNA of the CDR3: TGTGCCAGGCAGGGGACACCGGGACCCGTAACAGATACGCAGTATTTT. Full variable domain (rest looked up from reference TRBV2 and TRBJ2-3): EPEVTQTPSHQVTQMGQEVILRCVPISNHLYFYWYRQILGQKVEFLVSFYNNEISEKSEIFDDQFSVERPDGSNFTLKIRSTKLEDSAMYFCARQGTPGPVTDTQYFGPGTRLTVL.

The CDR3 region has the DNA TGCGCCAGCAGCCAGGGACGCGGGACGTGGTCTAATGAAAAACTGTTTTTT. Translating it yields CASSQGRGTWSNEKLFF. V usage is TRBV4-3 and J usage is TRBJ1-4, with D possibly matching TRBD1 (5 bases). Deletions cut 3 bases from V and 3 bases from J, with 17 bases between. From germline, CDR1 is LGHNA and CDR2 YSLEER. The CDR3 is 17 amino acids.

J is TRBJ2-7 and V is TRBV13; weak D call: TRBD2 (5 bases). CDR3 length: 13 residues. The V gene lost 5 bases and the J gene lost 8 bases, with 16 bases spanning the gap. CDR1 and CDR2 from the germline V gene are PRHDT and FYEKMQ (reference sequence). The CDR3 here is CASSRTEEGKQYF. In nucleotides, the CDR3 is TGTGCCAGCAGCAGAACGGAAGAGGGCAAGCAGTACTTC. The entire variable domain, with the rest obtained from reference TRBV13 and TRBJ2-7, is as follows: AAGVIQSPRHLIKEKRETATLKCYPIPRHDTVYWYQQGPGQDPQFLISFYEKMQSDKGSIPDRFSAQQFSDYHSELNMSSLELGDSALYFCASSRTEEGKQYFGPGTRLTVT.

The CDR3 nucleotides read TGCGCCAGCAGCTCCAGGGGGGACTACTCTGGGGCCAACGTCCTGACTTTC. This encodes CASSSRGDYSGANVLTF. The chain carries TRBV5-1 and TRBJ2-6; D assignment may be TRBD1 or TRBD2 (7 bases each). Germline V gene sequence: CDR1 SGHRS, CDR2 YFSETQ. The CDR3 spans 17 residues. Trimming took off 3 bases at V and 0 bases at J, with 13 bases between the two ends.

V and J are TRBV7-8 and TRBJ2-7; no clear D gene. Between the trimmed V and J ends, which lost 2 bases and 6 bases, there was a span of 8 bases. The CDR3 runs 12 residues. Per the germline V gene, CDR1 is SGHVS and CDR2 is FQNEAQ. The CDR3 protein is CASSLMLGEQYF. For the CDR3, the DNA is TGTGCCAGCAGCTTAATGCTGGGCGAGCAGTACTTC.

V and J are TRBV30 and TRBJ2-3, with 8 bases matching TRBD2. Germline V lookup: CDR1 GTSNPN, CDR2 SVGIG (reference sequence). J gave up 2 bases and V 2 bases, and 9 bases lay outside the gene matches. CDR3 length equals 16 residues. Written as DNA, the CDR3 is TGTGCCTGGAGTACCTCAGCGGGGGAGTTCACAGATACGCAGTATTTT. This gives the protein CAWSTSAGEFTDTQYF.

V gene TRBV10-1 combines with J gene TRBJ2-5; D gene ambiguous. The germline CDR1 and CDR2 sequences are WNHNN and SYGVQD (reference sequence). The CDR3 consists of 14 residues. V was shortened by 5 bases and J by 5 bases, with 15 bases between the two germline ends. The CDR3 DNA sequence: TGCGCCAGCAGTAACGACCCCGCCCGGGAGACCCAGTACTTC. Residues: CASSNDPARETQYF.

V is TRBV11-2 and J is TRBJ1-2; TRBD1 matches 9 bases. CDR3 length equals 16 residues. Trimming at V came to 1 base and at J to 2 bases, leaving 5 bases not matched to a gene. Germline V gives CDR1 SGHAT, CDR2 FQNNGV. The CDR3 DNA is TGTGCCAGCAGCTTAGGAACAGGGGGCCAGAACTATGGCTACACCTTC. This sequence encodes CASSLGTGGQNYGYTF.

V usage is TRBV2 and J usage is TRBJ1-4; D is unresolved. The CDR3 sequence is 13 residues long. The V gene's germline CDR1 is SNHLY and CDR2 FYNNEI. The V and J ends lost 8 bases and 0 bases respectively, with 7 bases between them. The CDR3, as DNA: TGTGCCAGCGTTTGGGCAACTAATGAAAAACTGTTTTTT. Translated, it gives CASVWATNEKLFF.

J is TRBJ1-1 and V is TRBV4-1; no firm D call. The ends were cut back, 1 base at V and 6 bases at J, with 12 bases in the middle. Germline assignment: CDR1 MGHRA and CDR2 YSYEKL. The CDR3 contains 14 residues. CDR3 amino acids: CASSQAMAVPEAFF. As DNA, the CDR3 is TGCGCCAGCAGCCAAGCGATGGCAGTTCCTGAAGCTTTCTTT.

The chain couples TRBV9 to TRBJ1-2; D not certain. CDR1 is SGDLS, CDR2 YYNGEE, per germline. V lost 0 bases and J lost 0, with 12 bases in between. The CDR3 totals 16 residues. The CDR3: CASSVDGRVANYGYTF. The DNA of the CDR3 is TGTGCCAGCAGCGTAGACGGAAGGGTAGCTAACTATGGCTACACCTTC.

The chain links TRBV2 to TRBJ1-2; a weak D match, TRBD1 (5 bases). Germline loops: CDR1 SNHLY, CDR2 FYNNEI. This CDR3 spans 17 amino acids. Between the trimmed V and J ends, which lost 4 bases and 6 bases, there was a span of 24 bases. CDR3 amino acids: CASSANRPERTGHGYTF. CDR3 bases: TGTGCCAGCAGTGCAAACAGACCCGAGAGAACGGGGCATGGCTACACCTTC.

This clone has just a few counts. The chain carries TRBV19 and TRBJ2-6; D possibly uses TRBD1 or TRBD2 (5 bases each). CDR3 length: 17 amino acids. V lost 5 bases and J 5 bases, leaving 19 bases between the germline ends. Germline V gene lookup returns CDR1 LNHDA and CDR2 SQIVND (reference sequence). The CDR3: CASSPGRDGAWANVLTF. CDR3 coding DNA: TGTGCCAGTAGTCCGGGGCGAGACGGCGCCTGGGCCAACGTCCTGACTTTC.

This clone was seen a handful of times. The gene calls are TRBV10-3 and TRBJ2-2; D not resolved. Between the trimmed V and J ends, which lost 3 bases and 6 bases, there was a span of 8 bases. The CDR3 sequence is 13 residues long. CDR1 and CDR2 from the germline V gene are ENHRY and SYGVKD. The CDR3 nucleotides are TGTGCCATCAGTGACCCTAGGGCCGGGGAGCTGTTTTTT. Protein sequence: CAISDPRAGELFF.